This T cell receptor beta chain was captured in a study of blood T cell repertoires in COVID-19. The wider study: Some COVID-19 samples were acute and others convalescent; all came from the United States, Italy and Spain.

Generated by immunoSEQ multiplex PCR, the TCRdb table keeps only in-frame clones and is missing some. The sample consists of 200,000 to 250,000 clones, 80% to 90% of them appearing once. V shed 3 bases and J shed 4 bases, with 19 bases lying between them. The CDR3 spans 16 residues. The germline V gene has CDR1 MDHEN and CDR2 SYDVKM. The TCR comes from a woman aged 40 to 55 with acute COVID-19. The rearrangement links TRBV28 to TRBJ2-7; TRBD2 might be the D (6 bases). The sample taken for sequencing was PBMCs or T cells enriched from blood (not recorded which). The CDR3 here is CASSFSLGRSIYEQYF. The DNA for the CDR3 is TGTGCCAGCAGTTTTTCCCTCGGGAGATCTATTTACGAGCAGTACTTC.